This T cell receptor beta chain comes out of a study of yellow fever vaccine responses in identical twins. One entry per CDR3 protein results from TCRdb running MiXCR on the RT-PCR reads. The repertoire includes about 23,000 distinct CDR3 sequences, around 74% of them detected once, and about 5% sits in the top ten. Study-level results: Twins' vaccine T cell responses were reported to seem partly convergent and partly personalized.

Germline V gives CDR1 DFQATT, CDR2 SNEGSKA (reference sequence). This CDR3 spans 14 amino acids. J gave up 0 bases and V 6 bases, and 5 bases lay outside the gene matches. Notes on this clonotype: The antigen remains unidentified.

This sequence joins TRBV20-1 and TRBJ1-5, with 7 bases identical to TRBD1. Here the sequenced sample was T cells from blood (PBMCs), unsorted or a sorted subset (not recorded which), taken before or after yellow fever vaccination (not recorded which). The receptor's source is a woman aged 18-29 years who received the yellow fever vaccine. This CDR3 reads CSAPTGFSNQPQHF. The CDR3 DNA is TGCAGTGCCCCGACAGGGTTTAGCAATCAGCCCCAGCATTTT.